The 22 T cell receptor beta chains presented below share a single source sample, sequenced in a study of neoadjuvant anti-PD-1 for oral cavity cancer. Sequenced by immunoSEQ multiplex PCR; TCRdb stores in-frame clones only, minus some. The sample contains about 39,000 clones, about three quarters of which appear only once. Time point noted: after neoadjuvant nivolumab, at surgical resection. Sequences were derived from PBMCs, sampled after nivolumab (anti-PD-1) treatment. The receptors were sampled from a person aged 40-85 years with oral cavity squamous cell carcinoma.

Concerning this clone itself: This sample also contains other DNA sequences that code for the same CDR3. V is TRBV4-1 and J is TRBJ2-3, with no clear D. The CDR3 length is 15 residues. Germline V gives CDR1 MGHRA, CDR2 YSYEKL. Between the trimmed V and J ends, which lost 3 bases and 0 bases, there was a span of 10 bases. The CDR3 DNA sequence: TGCGCCAGCAGCCAGGAGTCCAGAAGCACAGATACGCAGTATTTT. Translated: CASSQESRSTDTQYF.

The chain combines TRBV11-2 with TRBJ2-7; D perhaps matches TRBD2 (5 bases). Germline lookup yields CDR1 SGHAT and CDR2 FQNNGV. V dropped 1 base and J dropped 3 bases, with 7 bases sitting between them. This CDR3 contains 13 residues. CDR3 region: CASSLGEGYEQYF. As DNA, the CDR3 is TGTGCCAGCAGCTTAGGAGAGGGCTACGAGCAGTACTTC.

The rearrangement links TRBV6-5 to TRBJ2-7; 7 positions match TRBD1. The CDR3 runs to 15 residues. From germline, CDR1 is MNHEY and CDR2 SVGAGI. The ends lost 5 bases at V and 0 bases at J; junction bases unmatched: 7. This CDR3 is CASSNPGQSSYEQYF. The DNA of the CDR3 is TGTGCCAGCAGTAACCCGGGACAGAGCTCCTACGAGCAGTACTTC.

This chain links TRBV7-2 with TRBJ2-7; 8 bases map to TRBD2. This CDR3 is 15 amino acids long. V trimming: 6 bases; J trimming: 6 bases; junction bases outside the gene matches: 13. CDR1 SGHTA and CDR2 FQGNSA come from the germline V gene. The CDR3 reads CASSQERGTLREQYF. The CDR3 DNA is TGTGCCAGCAGTCAGGAGCGGGGGACTCTACGCGAGCAGTACTTC.

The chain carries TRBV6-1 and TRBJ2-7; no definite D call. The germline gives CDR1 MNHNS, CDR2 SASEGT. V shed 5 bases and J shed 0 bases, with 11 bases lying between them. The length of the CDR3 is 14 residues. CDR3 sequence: CASSLYSFSYEQYF. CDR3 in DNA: TGTGCCAGCAGTCTTTACTCGTTCTCCTACGAGCAGTACTTC.

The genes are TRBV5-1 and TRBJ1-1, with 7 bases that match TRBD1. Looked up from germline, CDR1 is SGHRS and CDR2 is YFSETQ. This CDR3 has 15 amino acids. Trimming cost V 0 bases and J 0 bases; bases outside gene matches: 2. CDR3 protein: CASSLGGQLNTEAFF. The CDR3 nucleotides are TGCGCCAGCAGCTTGGGGGGACAGCTGAACACTGAAGCTTTCTTT.

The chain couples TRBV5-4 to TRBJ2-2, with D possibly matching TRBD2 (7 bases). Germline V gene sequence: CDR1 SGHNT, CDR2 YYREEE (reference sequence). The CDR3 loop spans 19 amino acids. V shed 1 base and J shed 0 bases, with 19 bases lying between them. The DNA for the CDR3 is TGTGCCAGCAGCTTGAGACTCCAGAGGGGGGGAACGAACACCGGGGAGCTGTTTTTT. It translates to CASSLRLQRGGTNTGELFF.

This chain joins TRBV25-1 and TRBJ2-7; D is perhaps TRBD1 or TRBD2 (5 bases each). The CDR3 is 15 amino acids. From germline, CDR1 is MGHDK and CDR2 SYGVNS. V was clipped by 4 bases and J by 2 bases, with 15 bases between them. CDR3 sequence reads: CASSGPGTAAYEQYF. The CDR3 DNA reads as TGTGCCAGCAGTGGACCCGGGACCGCCGCCTACGAGCAGTACTTC.

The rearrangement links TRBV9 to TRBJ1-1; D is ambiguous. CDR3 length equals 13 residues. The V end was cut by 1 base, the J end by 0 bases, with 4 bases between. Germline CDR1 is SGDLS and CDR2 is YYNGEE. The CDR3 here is CASSVHLNTEAFF. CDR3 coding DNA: TGTGCCAGCAGCGTACACCTGAACACTGAAGCTTTCTTT.

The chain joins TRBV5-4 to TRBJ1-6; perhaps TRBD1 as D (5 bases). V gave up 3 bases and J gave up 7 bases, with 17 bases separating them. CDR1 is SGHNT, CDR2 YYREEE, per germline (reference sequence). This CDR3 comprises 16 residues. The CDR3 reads CASSSGLYSENSPLHF. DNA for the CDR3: TGTGCCAGCAGCTCGGGACTGTATTCAGAAAATTCACCCCTCCACTTT.

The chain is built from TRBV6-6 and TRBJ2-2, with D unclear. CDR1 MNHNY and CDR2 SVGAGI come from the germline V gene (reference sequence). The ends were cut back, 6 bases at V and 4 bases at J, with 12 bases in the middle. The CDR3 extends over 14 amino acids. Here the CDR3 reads CASSHKGTTGELFF. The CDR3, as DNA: TGTGCCAGCAGCCACAAGGGCACCACCGGGGAGCTGTTTTTT.

The CDR3 DNA is TGCGCCAGCAGCCTTCAGCCGGGACTAGCGGGAGGAAACAATGAGCAGTTCTTC. Amino acid sequence: CASSLQPGLAGGNNEQFF. The chain joins TRBV4-1 to TRBJ2-1; 15 positions agree with TRBD2. CDR3 length: 18 residues. The junction had 9 bases not matched to a gene; V was cut back by 4 bases and J by 5 bases. CDR1 and CDR2 (germline): MGHRA, YSYEKL.

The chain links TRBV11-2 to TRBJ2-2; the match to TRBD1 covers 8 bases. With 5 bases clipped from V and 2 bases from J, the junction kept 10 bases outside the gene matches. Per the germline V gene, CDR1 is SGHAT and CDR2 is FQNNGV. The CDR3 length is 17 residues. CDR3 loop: CASSPLTGAFNTGELFF. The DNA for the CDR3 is TGTGCCAGCAGCCCCCTGACAGGGGCTTTTAACACCGGGGAGCTGTTTTTT.

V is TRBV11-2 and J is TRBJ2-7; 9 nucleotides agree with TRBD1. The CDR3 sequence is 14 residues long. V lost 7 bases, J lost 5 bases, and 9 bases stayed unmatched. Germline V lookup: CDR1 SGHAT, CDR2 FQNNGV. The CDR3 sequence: CASTLYRGQNEQYF. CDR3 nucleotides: TGTGCCAGCACCCTGTACAGGGGGCAGAACGAGCAGTACTTC.

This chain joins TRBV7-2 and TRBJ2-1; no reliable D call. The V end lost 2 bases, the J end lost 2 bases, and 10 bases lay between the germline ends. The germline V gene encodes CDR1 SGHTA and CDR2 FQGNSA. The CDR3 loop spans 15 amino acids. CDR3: CASSLLSAAYNEQFF. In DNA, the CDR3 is TGTGCCAGCAGCTTATTATCGGCAGCCTACAATGAGCAGTTCTTC.

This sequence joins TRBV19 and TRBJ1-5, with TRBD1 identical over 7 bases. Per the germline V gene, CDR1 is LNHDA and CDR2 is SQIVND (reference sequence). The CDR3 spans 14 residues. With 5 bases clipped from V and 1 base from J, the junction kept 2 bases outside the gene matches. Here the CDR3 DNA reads TGTGCCAGTAGTGCACAGGGGAGCAATCAGCCCCAGCATTTT. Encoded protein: CASSAQGSNQPQHF.

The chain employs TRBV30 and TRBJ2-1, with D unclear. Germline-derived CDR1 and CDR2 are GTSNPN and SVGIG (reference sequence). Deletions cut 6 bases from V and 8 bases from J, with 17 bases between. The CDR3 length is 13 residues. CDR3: CACKVSGAHEQFF. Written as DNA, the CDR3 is TGTGCCTGCAAAGTATCTGGTGCCCATGAGCAGTTCTTC.

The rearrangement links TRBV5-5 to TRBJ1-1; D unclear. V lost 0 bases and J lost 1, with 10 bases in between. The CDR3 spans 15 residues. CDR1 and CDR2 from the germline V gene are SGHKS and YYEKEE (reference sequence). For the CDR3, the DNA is TGTGCCAGCAGCTTGGTCACGGGCGGGAACACTGAAGCTTTCTTT. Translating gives CASSLVTGGNTEAFF.

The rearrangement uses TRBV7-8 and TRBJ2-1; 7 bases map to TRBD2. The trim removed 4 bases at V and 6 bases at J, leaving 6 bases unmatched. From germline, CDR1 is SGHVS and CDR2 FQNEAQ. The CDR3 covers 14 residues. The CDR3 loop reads CASSSGGIRNEQFF. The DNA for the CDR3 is TGTGCCAGCAGCTCCGGGGGGATTCGCAATGAGCAGTTCTTC.

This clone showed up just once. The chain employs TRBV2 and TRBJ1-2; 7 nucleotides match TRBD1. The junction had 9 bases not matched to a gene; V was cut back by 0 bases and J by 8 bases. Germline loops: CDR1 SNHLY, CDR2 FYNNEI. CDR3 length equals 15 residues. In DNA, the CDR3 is TGTGCCAGCAGTGAAGCCGTTCAGGGGGGGTTAGGCTACACCTTC. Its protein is CASSEAVQGGLGYTF.

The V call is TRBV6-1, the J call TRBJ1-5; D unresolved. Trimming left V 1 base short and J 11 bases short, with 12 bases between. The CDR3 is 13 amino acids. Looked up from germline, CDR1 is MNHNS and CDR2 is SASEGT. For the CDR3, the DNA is TGTGCCAGCAGTGAAGGTACGGTGATGTCCCAGCATTTT. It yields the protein CASSEGTVMSQHF.

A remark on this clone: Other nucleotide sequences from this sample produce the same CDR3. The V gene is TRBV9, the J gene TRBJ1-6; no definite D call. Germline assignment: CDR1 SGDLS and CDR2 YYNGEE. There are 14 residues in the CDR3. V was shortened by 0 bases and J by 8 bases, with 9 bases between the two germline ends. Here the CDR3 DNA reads TGTGCCAGCAGCGTAGGTGGGTTTGATTCACCCCTCCACTTT. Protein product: CASSVGGFDSPLHF.